These T cell receptor beta chains were read from a single sample in a study of T-cell memory formation after mild COVID-19. Using its own MiXCR run on the 5' RACE reads, TCRdb lists one record per CDR3 protein. Here the sample spans roughly 400,000 distinct CDR3 sequences, approximately 18% being singletons. Sequenced input: PBMCs or a T cell subset sorted from them (not recorded which). All receptors come from a man between 18 and 29 years old who had mild COVID-19 (a few samples of this study predate the infection). Cell type and time point are not known. Both conserved end residues are part of each CDR3. The order of the fields is clone size, CDR3 length, V gene, CDR3 protein. Some rows mark clone size as missing; the rest say once, few, many or name a class of expanded clone.

abundance: few
len: 13
v_gene: TRBV9
CDR3aa: CASSGGVPGELFF

abundance: few
len: 15
v_gene: TRBV5-1
CDR3aa: CASSPYAGGTDTQYF

abundance: few
len: 12
v_gene: TRBV7-2
CDR3aa: CASRVSADTQYF

abundance: few
len: 17
v_gene: TRBV5-1
CDR3aa: CASSLIRSGGNTDTQYF

abundance: few
len: 16
v_gene: TRBV28
CDR3aa: CASRLTGSLGGSAIYF

abundance: .
len: 15
v_gene: TRBV18
CDR3aa: CASSPRSGSTDTQYF

abundance: many
len: 16
v_gene: TRBV6-2/TRBV6-3
CDR3aa: CASSYSPIDRVSGYTF

abundance: .
len: 13
v_gene: TRBV5-1
CDR3aa: CASSVSNTDTQYF

abundance: .
len: 16
v_gene: TRBV7-9
CDR3aa: CASSLVPGVDLVEQFF

abundance: .
len: 15
v_gene: TRBV24-1
CDR3aa: CASNAWDSSYNEQFF

abundance: few
len: 15
v_gene: TRBV23-1
CDR3aa: CASPLRPRGNSPLHF

abundance: few
len: 13
v_gene: TRBV6-2/TRBV6-3
CDR3aa: CASSYATVGGYTF

abundance: .
len: 15
v_gene: TRBV12-3/TRBV12-4
CDR3aa: CASSLRVAGKGEQYF

abundance: .
len: 11
v_gene: TRBV20-1
CDR3aa: CSGPSTDTQYF

abundance: .
len: 16
v_gene: TRBV6-6
CDR3aa: CASRTVTGPGANVLTF

abundance: few
len: 14
v_gene: TRBV5-1
CDR3aa: CASTWTSTKETQYF

abundance: many
len: 16
v_gene: TRBV25-1
CDR3aa: CATLREGTANTGELFF

abundance: few
len: 16
v_gene: TRBV5-1
CDR3aa: CASSFDFPPPQETQYF

abundance: few
len: 13
v_gene: TRBV20-1
CDR3aa: CSASRGLVGEQFF

abundance: few
len: 13
v_gene: TRBV5-6
CDR3aa: CASSFQGGYEQYF

abundance: few
len: 14
v_gene: TRBV12-3/TRBV12-4
CDR3aa: CASSFSGTAYEQYF

abundance: few
len: 16
v_gene: TRBV20-1
CDR3aa: CSARGIGQGRTDTQYF

abundance: few
len: 17
v_gene: TRBV12-3/TRBV12-4
CDR3aa: CASSRGLAGGNTGELFF

abundance: few
len: 15
v_gene: TRBV5-4
CDR3aa: CASSLGGGRSYGYTF

abundance: few
len: 15
v_gene: TRBV28
CDR3aa: CASSSLGGPKNIQYF